A single sample gave rise to the 6 T cell receptor beta chains below, sequenced in a study of cytotoxic CD8 clonotypes in ibrutinib-treated CLL. TCRdb keeps only in-frame clones here, not all; method: immunoSEQ multiplex PCR. The sample holds roughly 250,000 clones; under 80% are singletons and the top ten take roughly 15%. The starting material was PBMCs, obtained after 24 months of ibrutinib treatment. These receptors all come from a human donor with chronic lymphocytic leukemia.

This clone showed up just a few times. The rearrangement joins TRBV7-2 to TRBJ2-2, with 14 bases identical to TRBD2. Per the germline V gene, CDR1 is SGHTA and CDR2 is FQGNSA. The trim removed 4 bases at V and 5 bases at J, leaving 3 bases unmatched. The CDR3 loop spans 16 amino acids. The CDR3 bases are TGTGCCAGCAGCTCGGGACTAGCGGGAGAGACCGGGGAGCTGTTTTTT. This translates into CASSSGLAGETGELFF.

The chain combines TRBV27 with TRBJ2-6; no clear D gene. The CDR3 runs to 15 residues. CDR1 and CDR2 (germline): MNHEY, SMNVEV (reference sequence). V gave up 5 bases and J gave up 1 base, with 9 bases separating them. This CDR3 is CASSPPVSGANVLTF. The CDR3 region has the DNA TGTGCCAGCAGTCCCCCGGTTTCTGGGGCCAACGTCCTGACTTTC.

The CDR3 loop is CASSSLTSDTGELFF. The CDR3 DNA reads TGTGCCAGCAGCTCCTTGACTAGCGACACCGGGGAGCTGTTTTTT. The rearrangement joins TRBV7-9 to TRBJ2-2; 8 bases agree with TRBD2. The V gene's germline CDR1 is SEHNR and CDR2 FQNEAQ (reference sequence). The CDR3 length is 15 residues. Trimming cost V 4 bases and J 3 bases; bases outside gene matches: 4.

The chain is built from TRBV29-1 and TRBJ2-5; D remains ambiguous. This CDR3 spans 12 amino acids. V was trimmed by 3 bases and J by 5 bases, leaving 10 bases between them. The V gene's germline CDR1 is SQVTM and CDR2 ANQGSEA. The CDR3 sequence: CSVEEVGETQYF. The DNA for the CDR3 is TGCAGCGTTGAGGAAGTGGGTGAGACCCAGTACTTC. Using reference TRBV29-1 and TRBJ2-5 for the parts outside the CDR3, the full variable domain is SAVISQKPSRDICQRGTSLTIQCQVDSQVTMMFWYRQQPGQSLTLIATANQGSEATYESGFVIDKFPISRPNLTFSTLTVSNMSPEDSSIYLCSVEEVGETQYFGPGTRLLVL.

This sequence joins TRBV6-6 and TRBJ2-7; the D is unclear. Trimming took off 10 bases at V and 3 bases at J, with 13 bases between the two ends. Germline lookup yields CDR1 MNHNY and CDR2 SVGAGI (reference sequence). The CDR3 runs 12 residues. DNA for the CDR3: TGTGCCACCTCCCAGGTGGTCTACGAGCAGTACTTC. Translating it yields CATSQVVYEQYF.

The rearrangement joins TRBV11-3 to TRBJ2-2; a weak D match, TRBD2 (6 bases). The CDR3 is 16 amino acids. Per germline, CDR1 SGHNT and CDR2 YENEEA. V lost 5 bases to trimming and J lost 0 bases, with 13 bases between them. CDR3 bases: TGTGCCAGCAGCGCAGACGGGACTCCGAACACCGGGGAGCTGTTTTTT. Its protein is CASSADGTPNTGELFF. The entire variable domain, with the rest obtained from reference TRBV11-3 and TRBJ2-2, is as follows: EAGVVQSPRYKIIEKKQPVAFWCNPISGHNTLYWYLQNLGQGPELLIRYENEEAVDDSQLPKDRFSAERLKGVDSTLKIQPAELGDSAVYLCASSADGTPNTGELFFGEGSRLTVL.